Listed here is a single T cell receptor (beta chain). Its antigen is not known. TCRdb keeps only in-frame clones here, not all; method: immunoSEQ multiplex PCR. The table has about 200,000 clones, roughly 91% seen once; the top ten hold over 0.95%. This entry comes from a study of T cell responses to AZD1222 COVID-19 vaccine. Whole-study results and caveats: Nearly half of unique spike-specific TCRs reportedly avoided B.1.351 and B.1.1.7 mutated regions. None of the repertoires were sampled until the peak T cell response had passed.

Looked up from germline, CDR1 is ENHRY and CDR2 is SYGVKD. The germline V and J ends were trimmed by 6 bases and 6 bases, with 8 bases remaining between them. The CDR3 consists of 12 residues. The sequence was obtained from an adult in good health. The rearrangement uses TRBV10-3 and TRBJ1-4; maybe TRBD1 (5 bases). This specimen consisted of peripheral blood, obtained on day 0 of MenACWY control vaccination. The DNA for the CDR3 is TGTGCCATCAGGAGGGGTGATGAAAAACTGTTTTTT. Encoded protein: CAIRRGDEKLFF.